Sequencing of this T cell receptor (beta chain) was carried out in a study of blood T cells in healthy people across ages. The germline V gene has CDR1 SGHTA and CDR2 FQGNSA. The CDR3 consists of 18 residues. V was cut by 2 bases and J by 8 bases, with 27 bases left in between. The authors ran a second PCR of about 7 to 11 cycles using a sample-barcoded 5' primer and a J-beta primer mix. Using its own MiXCR run on the 5' RACE reads, TCRdb lists one record per CDR3 protein. The sample includes 700,000 to 950,000 distinct CDR3 sequences, roughly 44% of them seen just once. The sample taken for sequencing was blood. The sequence came from a woman aged 55 to 70 in good health. The V call is TRBV7-2, the J call TRBJ1-1; unclear D gene. The CDR3 spells CASSLMNSSPSLAEEAFF. In DNA form, the CDR3 reads TGTGCCAGCAGCTTAATGAATTCGAGCCCATCCCTGGCGGAAGAAGCTTTCTTT.